This is a list of T cell receptor beta chains from one sample in a study of cytomegalovirus exposure and HLA in healthy donors. Method: immunoSEQ multiplex PCR; TCRdb's copy keeps in-frame clones and lacks some. Of some 110,000 clones listed, over 70% were seen once; the top ten hold 2.5% to 3%. The sample consisted of PBMCs. These receptors were obtained from a female donor in good health and CMV-seronegative. Both conserved end residues are part of each CDR3. D genes are given only for firm matches. Not every row has a clone size; where given, it reads once, few, many or a size class.

V gene: TRBV6-1
J gene: TRBJ2-1
D gene: TRBD2
clone size: .
CDR3 DNA: TGTGCCAGCAGCGGGAGGTCCTACAATGAGCAGTTCTTC
CDR3 protein: CASSGRSYNEQFF

V gene: TRBV6-5
J gene: TRBJ1-5
D gene: TRBD1
clone size: many
CDR3 DNA: TGTGCCAGCAGCTACGGGACAGCTTATAGCAATCAGCCCCAGCATTTT
CDR3 protein: CASSYGTAYSNQPQHF

V gene: TRBV9
J gene: TRBJ2-6
D gene: .
clone size: .
CDR3 DNA: TGTGCCAGCAGCGCCCGAGGGTTATCTGGGGCCAACGTCCTGACTTTC
CDR3 protein: CASSARGLSGANVLTF

V gene: TRBV19
J gene: TRBJ2-2
D gene: .
clone size: .
CDR3 DNA: TGTGCCAGTAGTGCCCAGGGTCGGACCGGGGAGCTGTTTTTT
CDR3 protein: CASSAQGRTGELFF

V gene: TRBV7-9
J gene: TRBJ1-2
D gene: .
clone size: once
CDR3 DNA: TGTGCGGGGCAGGTGAGCTCCAAAGGTGGCTACACCTTC
CDR3 protein: CAGQVSSKGGYTF

V gene: TRBV11-2
J gene: TRBJ2-3
D gene: TRBD1
clone size: few
CDR3 DNA: TGTGCCAGCAGCCGGACAGGAACTTACACAGATACGCAGTATTTT
CDR3 protein: CASSRTGTYTDTQYF

V gene: TRBV7-6
J gene: TRBJ2-3
D gene: .
clone size: once
CDR3 DNA: TGTGCCAGCAGCTTAGGGTTCGGGACAGATACGCAGTATTTT
CDR3 protein: CASSLGFGTDTQYF

V gene: TRBV25-1
J gene: TRBJ2-1
D gene: TRBD1
clone size: .
CDR3 DNA: TGTGCCAGCAGTGTAGACAGGGGCTACAATGAGCAGTTCTTC
CDR3 protein: CASSVDRGYNEQFF

V gene: TRBV6-5
J gene: TRBJ2-3
D gene: .
clone size: .
CDR3 DNA: TGTGCCAGCAGCCACAGGGAGGGTACGCAGTATTTT
CDR3 protein: CASSHREGTQYF

V gene: TRBV5-1
J gene: TRBJ2-1
D gene: TRBD1
clone size: .
CDR3 DNA: TGCGCCAGCAGATCGGGACAGATCAATGAGCAGTTCTTC
CDR3 protein: CASRSGQINEQFF

V gene: TRBV5-1
J gene: TRBJ1-2
D gene: .
clone size: .
CDR3 DNA: TGCGCCAGCAGCCCAGGATCTGGCCGGTATGGCTACACCTTC
CDR3 protein: CASSPGSGRYGYTF

V gene: TRBV23-1
J gene: TRBJ2-1
D gene: .
clone size: .
CDR3 DNA: TGCGCCAGCAGTCAATCGCTCCAGAATGAGCAGTTCTTC
CDR3 protein: CASSQSLQNEQFF

V gene: TRBV11-3
J gene: TRBJ2-1
D gene: TRBD2
clone size: .
CDR3 DNA: TGTGCCAGCAGCCCAAGCGGGAGCTCCTACAATGAGCAGTTCTTC
CDR3 protein: CASSPSGSSYNEQFF

V gene: TRBV4-3
J gene: TRBJ2-3
D gene: TRBD2
clone size: .
CDR3 DNA: TGCGCCAGCAGCCCCGGGACTAACACAGATACGCAGTATTTT
CDR3 protein: CASSPGTNTDTQYF

V gene: TRBV15
J gene: TRBJ1-2
D gene: .
clone size: .
CDR3 DNA: TGTGCCACCAGCAGAGATTACGGGGGCTACACCTTC
CDR3 protein: CATSRDYGGYTF

V gene: TRBV11-1
J gene: TRBJ1-1
D gene: .
clone size: few
CDR3 DNA: TGTGCCAGCAGCTCGAGGGTCGGCACTGAAGCTTTCTTT
CDR3 protein: CASSSRVGTEAFF

V gene: TRBV2
J gene: TRBJ2-5
D gene: .
clone size: once
CDR3 DNA: TGTGCCAGCAGTGGTCTGGGGTTTGGGGCACAGGGCAAAGAGACCCAGTACTTC
CDR3 protein: CASSGLGFGAQGKETQYF

V gene: TRBV28
J gene: TRBJ2-7
D gene: .
clone size: .
CDR3 DNA: TGTGCCAGCAGTTCCTTCTTGGACAACTCCTACGAGCAGTACTTC
CDR3 protein: CASSSFLDNSYEQYF

V gene: TRBV5-8
J gene: TRBJ1-5
D gene: .
clone size: .
CDR3 DNA: TGTGCCAGCAGCTTGGATAGGGGCCCCAATCAGCCCCAGCATTTT
CDR3 protein: CASSLDRGPNQPQHF

V gene: TRBV28
J gene: TRBJ2-2
D gene: TRBD1
clone size: .
CDR3 DNA: TGTGCCAGCAGTTTCTCAGGGGGCTGGACCGGGGAGCTGTTTTTT
CDR3 protein: CASSFSGGWTGELFF

V gene: TRBV18
J gene: TRBJ2-3
D gene: TRBD2
clone size: .
CDR3 DNA: TGTGCCAGCTCACCTCTGGGACTAGCGGGCCCAAGCACAGATACGCAGTATTTT
CDR3 protein: CASSPLGLAGPSTDTQYF

V gene: TRBV5-4
J gene: TRBJ2-2
D gene: .
clone size: .
CDR3 DNA: TGTGCCAGCAGCTTAAGGCGGGACGTCACCGGGGAGCTGTTTTTT
CDR3 protein: CASSLRRDVTGELFF

V gene: TRBV19
J gene: TRBJ2-7
D gene: TRBD1
clone size: .
CDR3 DNA: TGTGCCAGTAGTGTGGGACAGGGGCTCTCCTACGAGCAGTACTTC
CDR3 protein: CASSVGQGLSYEQYF

V gene: TRBV5-1
J gene: TRBJ2-5
D gene: TRBD2
clone size: .
CDR3 DNA: TGCGCCAGCAGCGTTGCCCCCAGGGCTAGCGGGAGACGGGAGACCCAGTACTTC
CDR3 protein: CASSVAPRASGRRETQYF

V gene: TRBV5-4
J gene: TRBJ2-3
D gene: .
clone size: few
CDR3 DNA: TGTGCCACCCACATGGGGGGTGGCGGGGTCACAGATACGCAGTATTTT
CDR3 protein: CATHMGGGGVTDTQYF

V gene: TRBV6-5
J gene: TRBJ1-5
D gene: .
clone size: .
CDR3 DNA: TGTGCCAGCAGACCCGGGGGAGGGGCAGACCAGCATTTT
CDR3 protein: CASRPGGGADQHF

V gene: TRBV7-8
J gene: TRBJ2-2
D gene: .
clone size: .
CDR3 DNA: TGTGCCAGCAGCTCACAGGGTCCCGGGGAGCTGTTTTTT
CDR3 protein: CASSSQGPGELFF

V gene: TRBV7-6
J gene: TRBJ2-1
D gene: TRBD2
clone size: .
CDR3 DNA: TGTGCCAGCAGCTTATTGCGGCTAGCGGGAGGAACCTACAATGAGCAGTTCTTC
CDR3 protein: CASSLLRLAGGTYNEQFF

V gene: TRBV19
J gene: TRBJ2-7
D gene: TRBD2
clone size: .
CDR3 DNA: TGTGCCAGTAGTATTCGGGCTAGCGGGAGGTCCTACGAGCAGTACTTC
CDR3 protein: CASSIRASGRSYEQYF

V gene: TRBV9
J gene: TRBJ1-2
D gene: TRBD1
clone size: .
CDR3 DNA: TGTGCCAGCAGCGTAGGACAGGGCAACTATGGCTACACCTTC
CDR3 protein: CASSVGQGNYGYTF

V gene: TRBV6-5
J gene: TRBJ2-5
D gene: .
clone size: .
CDR3 DNA: TGTGCCAGCAGTCTGGGGCGCGGAGAGACCCAGTACTTC
CDR3 protein: CASSLGRGETQYF

V gene: TRBV5-4
J gene: TRBJ2-7
D gene: TRBD2
clone size: once
CDR3 DNA: TGTGCCAGCAGCATGCATAGCGGGAGCCGTCAATACGAGCAGTACTTC
CDR3 protein: CASSMHSGSRQYEQYF

V gene: TRBV5-1
J gene: TRBJ2-7
D gene: TRBD1
clone size: .
CDR3 DNA: TGCGCCAGCAGCTCGATTGGACAGGGGGACAACGAGCAGTACTTC
CDR3 protein: CASSSIGQGDNEQYF

V gene: TRBV5-1
J gene: TRBJ2-7
D gene: .
clone size: .
CDR3 DNA: TGCGCCAGCAGCTACAAACCCACAGGGTACGACCCCTCCTACGAGCAGTACTTC
CDR3 protein: CASSYKPTGYDPSYEQYF

V gene: TRBV5-1
J gene: TRBJ1-4
D gene: TRBD1
clone size: .
CDR3 DNA: TGCGCCAGCAGCTTGGCAGGGGGGAGCAGGAATAATGAAAAACTGTTTTTT
CDR3 protein: CASSLAGGSRNNEKLFF

V gene: TRBV19
J gene: TRBJ1-5
D gene: .
clone size: .
CDR3 DNA: TGTGCCAGTGGTTCGGACACCTATAGCAATCAGCCCCAGCATTTT
CDR3 protein: CASGSDTYSNQPQHF

V gene: TRBV2
J gene: TRBJ2-1
D gene: .
clone size: once
CDR3 DNA: TGTGCCAGCAGTCTGCTAGCTATAGGCTCCTACAATGAGCAGTTCTTC
CDR3 protein: CASSLLAIGSYNEQFF

V gene: TRBV15
J gene: TRBJ1-1
D gene: .
clone size: .
CDR3 DNA: TGTGCCACCAGCAGAGCGGCAGGGTACATGAACACTGAAGCTTTCTTT
CDR3 protein: CATSRAAGYMNTEAFF

V gene: TRBV11-2
J gene: TRBJ1-5
D gene: TRBD1
clone size: .
CDR3 DNA: TGTGCCAGCAGCTTAGGGACAGGGGGAAATCAGCCCCAGCATTTT
CDR3 protein: CASSLGTGGNQPQHF

V gene: TRBV28
J gene: TRBJ1-5
D gene: TRBD1
clone size: few
CDR3 DNA: TGTGCCAGCAGTTTTCGAGGGGGCTTTAGCAATCAGCCCCAGCATTTT
CDR3 protein: CASSFRGGFSNQPQHF

V gene: TRBV7-6
J gene: TRBJ2-2
D gene: TRBD1
clone size: few
CDR3 DNA: TGTGCCAGCACCCTGGGGGCAGGGGGCACCGGGGAGCTGTTTTTT
CDR3 protein: CASTLGAGGTGELFF

V gene: TRBV6-6
J gene: TRBJ2-7
D gene: TRBD2
clone size: .
CDR3 DNA: TGTGCCAGCAGTGGACTGGGGAGCGGGACCTACGAGCAGTACTTC
CDR3 protein: CASSGLGSGTYEQYF

V gene: TRBV10-1
J gene: TRBJ2-3
D gene: .
clone size: many
CDR3 DNA: TGCGCCAGCAGTGATGGTAGCGCCTATTTCACAGATACGCAGTATTTT
CDR3 protein: CASSDGSAYFTDTQYF

V gene: TRBV27
J gene: TRBJ2-5
D gene: .
clone size: .
CDR3 DNA: TGTGCCAGCAGTTTACCTACGGACAGCCAAGAGACCCAGTACTTC
CDR3 protein: CASSLPTDSQETQYF

V gene: TRBV29-1
J gene: TRBJ2-3
D gene: .
clone size: .
CDR3 DNA: TGCACCCGTCAAATAGTGGGACTAAGCCCACGATGGGGGCCGCAGTATTTT
CDR3 protein: CTRQIVGLSPRWGPQYF

V gene: TRBV28
J gene: TRBJ2-1
D gene: TRBD2
clone size: .
CDR3 DNA: TGTGCCAGCAGCCCTTGGGGGGGGGCGGGGGGGACAATGAGTGAGCAGTTCTTC
CDR3 protein: CASSPWGGAGGTMSEQFF

V gene: TRBV28
J gene: TRBJ2-3
D gene: TRBD2
clone size: once
CDR3 DNA: TGTGCCAGCAGTACGGGACTAGCGGGGACAGATACGCAGTATTTT
CDR3 protein: CASSTGLAGTDTQYF

V gene: TRBV30
J gene: TRBJ2-7
D gene: TRBD2
clone size: .
CDR3 DNA: TGTGCCTGGGCGCCCGGGGGAGCGGGAGGGATCCACTACGAGCAGTACTTC
CDR3 protein: CAWAPGGAGGIHYEQYF

V gene: TRBV5-3
J gene: TRBJ2-7
D gene: .
clone size: .
CDR3 DNA: TGTGCCAGAAGCAGGACTGTCTACGAGCAGTACTTC
CDR3 protein: CARSRTVYEQYF

V gene: TRBV19
J gene: TRBJ2-3
D gene: .
clone size: .
CDR3 DNA: TGTGCCAGTAAAACGGGAGGAGGGGGAGATACGCAGTATTTT
CDR3 protein: CASKTGGGGDTQYF

V gene: TRBV5-1
J gene: TRBJ1-1
D gene: .
clone size: .
CDR3 DNA: TGCGCCAGCAGCTTGGGGGGGGGAAGGAACACTGAAGCTTTCTTT
CDR3 protein: CASSLGGGRNTEAFF

V gene: TRBV9
J gene: TRBJ2-7
D gene: .
clone size: .
CDR3 DNA: TGTGCCAGCAGCGCCTCCGGGACAACGTACGAGCAGTACTTC
CDR3 protein: CASSASGTTYEQYF

V gene: TRBV7-2
J gene: TRBJ2-1
D gene: .
clone size: .
CDR3 DNA: TGTGCCAGCAGCTTACGGAGAGGGCGGCCGAGCTCCTACAATGAGCAGTTCTTC
CDR3 protein: CASSLRRGRPSSYNEQFF